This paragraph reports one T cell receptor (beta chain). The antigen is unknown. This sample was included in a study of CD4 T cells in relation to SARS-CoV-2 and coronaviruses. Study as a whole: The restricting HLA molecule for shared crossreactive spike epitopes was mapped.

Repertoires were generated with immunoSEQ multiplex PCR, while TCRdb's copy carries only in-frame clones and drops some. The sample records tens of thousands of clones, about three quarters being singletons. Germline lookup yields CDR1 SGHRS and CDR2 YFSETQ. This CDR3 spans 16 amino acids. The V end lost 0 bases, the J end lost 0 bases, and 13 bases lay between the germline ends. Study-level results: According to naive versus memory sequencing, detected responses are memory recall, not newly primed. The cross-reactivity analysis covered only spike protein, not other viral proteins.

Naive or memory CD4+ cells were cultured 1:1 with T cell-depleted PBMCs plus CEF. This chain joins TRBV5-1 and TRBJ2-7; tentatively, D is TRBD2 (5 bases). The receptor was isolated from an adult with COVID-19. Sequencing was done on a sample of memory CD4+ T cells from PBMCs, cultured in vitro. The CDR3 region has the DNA TGCGCCAGCAGCTTGGAAGCGGCGACCCACTCCTACGAGCAGTACTTC. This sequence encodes CASSLEAATHSYEQYF.